This TCR beta chain was identified during a study of regulatory T cells in long-lasting Graves disease. Unmatched junction bases numbered 5, after V lost 4 bases and J lost 3 bases. There are 13 residues in the CDR3. CDR1 and CDR2 from the germline V gene are DFQATT and SNEGSKA (reference sequence). Both iRepertoire HTBI primers and Arm-PCR of CDR3 regions were used to build the TCR beta libraries. MiXCR, run by TCRdb on the multiplex PCR reads, gives a single entry per CDR3 protein. The sample carries 400,000 to 450,000 distinct CDR3 sequences, about 15% recorded once. Time point meaning: newly diagnosed GD, antithyroid drugs for less than 3 months. Generation of the TCR library employed RNA extracted from PBMCs. Guidelines of the American Thyroid Association were used to diagnose Graves' disease. The same data also contributed to another study, on T cells in Graves' hyperthyroidism and ophthalmopathy.

The rearrangement links TRBV20-1 to TRBJ2-5; 7 bases line up with TRBD1. The TCR originated in a woman aged 25 to 45 with Graves disease. The material sequenced was peripheral blood mononuclear cells (PBMCs), taken at new diagnosis, from a patient treated with antithyroid drugs. This CDR3 reads CSAILGQEETQYF. DNA for the CDR3: TGCAGTGCTATACTCGGACAGGAAGAGACCCAGTACTTC.